This TCR beta chain is drawn from a study of neoadjuvant nivolumab and ipilimumab in lung cancer. Background on the study: Patients got nivolumab 3 mg/kg on days 1, 15 and 29; combination added ipilimumab 1 mg/kg day 1. Overall study results and limits: From pretherapy to surgery, tumor richness and clonality rose with dual therapy. Blood richness before therapy tracked richness in tumors resected after neoadjuvant therapy. Resected tumors had greater TCR richness and clonality than uninvolved lung.

Here immunoSEQ multiplex PCR was the method, and the copy in TCRdb shows in-frame clones only, minus some. The data contain about 38,000 clones, approximately 89% of them singletons. The count of this clone is one. What it binds is not known. The input for sequencing was peripheral blood, taken before neoadjuvant nivolumab, alone or with ipilimumab. The source of this sequence is an adult with non-small cell lung cancer.

The CDR3 DNA is TGTGCCAGCCACGGCAGGGACTCCTACAATGAGCAGTTCTTC. Protein sequence: CASHGRDSYNEQFF. The rearrangement uses TRBV6-1 and TRBJ2-1; weak D call: TRBD1 (5 bases). The CDR3 totals 14 residues. V lost 8 bases and J 0 bases, leaving 11 bases between the germline ends. Germline V gene sequence: CDR1 MNHNS, CDR2 SASEGT.